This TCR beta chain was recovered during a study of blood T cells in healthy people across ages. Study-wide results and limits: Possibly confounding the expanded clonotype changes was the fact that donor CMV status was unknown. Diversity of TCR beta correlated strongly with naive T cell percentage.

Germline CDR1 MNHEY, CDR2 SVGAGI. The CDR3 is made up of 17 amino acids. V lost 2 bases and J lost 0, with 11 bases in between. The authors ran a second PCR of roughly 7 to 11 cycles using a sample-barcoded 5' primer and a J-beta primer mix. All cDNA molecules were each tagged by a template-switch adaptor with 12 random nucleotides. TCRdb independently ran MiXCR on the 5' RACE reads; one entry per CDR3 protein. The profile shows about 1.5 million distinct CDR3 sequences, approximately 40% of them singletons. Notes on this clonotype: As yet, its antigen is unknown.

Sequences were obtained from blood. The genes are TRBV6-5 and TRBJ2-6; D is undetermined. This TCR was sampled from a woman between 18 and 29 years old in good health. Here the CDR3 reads CASSYIMAFSGANVLTF. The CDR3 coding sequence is TGTGCCAGCAGTTACATAATGGCCTTCTCTGGGGCCAACGTCCTGACTTTC.